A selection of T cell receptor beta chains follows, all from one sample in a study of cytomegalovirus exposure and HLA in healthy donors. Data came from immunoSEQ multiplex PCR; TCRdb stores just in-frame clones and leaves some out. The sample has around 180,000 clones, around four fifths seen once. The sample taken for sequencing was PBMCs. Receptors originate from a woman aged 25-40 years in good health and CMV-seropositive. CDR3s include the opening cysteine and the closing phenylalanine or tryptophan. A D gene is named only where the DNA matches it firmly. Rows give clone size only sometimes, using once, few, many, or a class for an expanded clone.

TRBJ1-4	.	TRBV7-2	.	CASSLAFLGHLEKLFF	TGTGCCAGCAGCTTAGCTTTCTTGGGACACTTAGAAAAACTGTTTTTT
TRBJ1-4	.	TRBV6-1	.	CASSPGTTTNEKLFF	TGTGCCAGCAGTCCCGGGACAACAACTAATGAAAAACTGTTTTTT
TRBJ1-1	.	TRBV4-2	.	CASKPRGGDTEAFF	TGTGCCAGCAAACCCCGGGGGGGGGACACTGAAGCTTTCTTT
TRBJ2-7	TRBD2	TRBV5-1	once	CASGTAGREGRDEQYF	TGCGCCAGCGGAACCGCGGGGCGGGAGGGCCGTGACGAGCAGTACTTC
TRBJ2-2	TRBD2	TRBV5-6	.	CASSRGLAGGPSGELFF	TGTGCCAGCAGCAGGGGACTAGCGGGAGGGCCTTCCGGGGAGCTGTTTTTT
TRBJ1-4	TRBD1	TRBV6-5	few	CASSLGDRANEKLFF	TGTGCCAGCAGCCTCGGGGACAGGGCTAATGAAAAACTGTTTTTT
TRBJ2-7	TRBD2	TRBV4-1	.	CASSQEGSGRAMSYEQYF	TGCGCCAGCAGCCAAGAGGGTAGCGGGAGGGCCATGTCCTACGAGCAGTACTTC
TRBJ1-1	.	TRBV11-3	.	CASSLTGTGTEAFF	TGTGCCAGCAGCTTAACCGGGACTGGCACTGAAGCTTTCTTT
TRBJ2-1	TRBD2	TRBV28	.	CASHTGGGSYNEQFF	TGTGCCAGCCATACGGGGGGAGGGTCCTACAATGAGCAGTTCTTC
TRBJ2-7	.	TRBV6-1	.	CASSDTGHGYEQYF	TGTGCCAGCAGTGACACAGGTCACGGCTACGAGCAGTACTTC
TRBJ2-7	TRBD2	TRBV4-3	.	CASSQDPSGPYEQYF	TGCGCCAGCAGCCAGGACCCTAGCGGCCCTTACGAGCAGTACTTC
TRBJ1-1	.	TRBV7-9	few	CASTYLSAGPEAFF	TGTGCCAGCACCTATCTGTCGGCGGGGCCTGAAGCTTTCTTT
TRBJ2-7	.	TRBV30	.	CAWSVRFGLYEQYF	TGTGCCTGGAGTGTACGGTTTGGGCTGTACGAGCAGTACTTC
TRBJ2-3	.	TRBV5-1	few	CASSLIVGGRGDTQYF	TGCGCCAGCAGCTTGATAGTGGGGGGGCGCGGGGATACGCAGTATTTT
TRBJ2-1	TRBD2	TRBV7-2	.	CASSLVAIAGGSEQFF	TGTGCCAGCAGCTTAGTGGCAATAGCGGGAGGGTCTGAGCAGTTCTTC
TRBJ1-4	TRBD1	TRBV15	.	CATSRQGAHEKLFF	TGTGCCACCAGCAGACAGGGGGCGCATGAAAAACTGTTTTTT
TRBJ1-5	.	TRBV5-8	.	CASSLRTGINQPQHF	TGTGCCAGCAGCTTAAGAACAGGTATCAATCAGCCCCAGCATTTT
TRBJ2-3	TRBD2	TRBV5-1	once	CASSRTSVSTDTQYF	TGCGCCAGCAGCCGGACTAGCGTTAGCACAGATACGCAGTATTTT
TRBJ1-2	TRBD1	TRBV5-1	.	CASSLGGQEPYGYTF	TGCGCCAGCAGCTTGGGCGGACAGGAACCCTATGGCTACACCTTC
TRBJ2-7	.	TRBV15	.	CATSREYDYPPEQYF	TGTGCCACCAGCAGAGAGTATGACTATCCCCCCGAGCAGTACTTC